This TCR beta chain was observed in a study of regulatory T cells in long-lasting Graves disease. For the study at large: Over 5 years of antithyroid drugs with positive TSH receptor antibodies was taken to mean persistent Graves' disease.

As for time point: persistent/refractory GD, antithyroid drugs over 5 years with positive TRAb. The TCR library was made from RNA extracted from PBMCs. About 9.2 milliliters of peripheral blood were taken and placed in EDTA tubes. Germline V CDR1 and CDR2: LGHNA, YSLEER. Trimming shortened V by 5 bases and J by 2 bases, and 10 bases separated the two germline ends. The CDR3 extends over 13 amino acids. The TCR beta library used iRepertoire HTBI primers with Arm-PCR amplification of CDR3. Methods used by the authors: Analysis of the samples identified around 60 TRBV and 12 to 15 TRBJ segments. In TCRdb, the multiplex PCR reads were re-called with MiXCR into one record per CDR3 protein. What appears here as the V and J calls and clone size reflects TCRdb's work, not the paper's. In the table there are some 440,000 distinct CDR3 sequences, more than 20% of which are singletons.

The TCR was taken from a female donor with Graves disease. Sequenced here: peripheral blood mononuclear cells (PBMCs), sampled when the disease was refractory, from a patient treated with antithyroid drugs. V is TRBV4-3 and J is TRBJ2-7, with a weak D call TRBD1 (5 bases). The CDR3 bases are TGCGCCAGCAGCGAGACAGCTACCTACGAGCAGTACTTC. Translated: CASSETATYEQYF.